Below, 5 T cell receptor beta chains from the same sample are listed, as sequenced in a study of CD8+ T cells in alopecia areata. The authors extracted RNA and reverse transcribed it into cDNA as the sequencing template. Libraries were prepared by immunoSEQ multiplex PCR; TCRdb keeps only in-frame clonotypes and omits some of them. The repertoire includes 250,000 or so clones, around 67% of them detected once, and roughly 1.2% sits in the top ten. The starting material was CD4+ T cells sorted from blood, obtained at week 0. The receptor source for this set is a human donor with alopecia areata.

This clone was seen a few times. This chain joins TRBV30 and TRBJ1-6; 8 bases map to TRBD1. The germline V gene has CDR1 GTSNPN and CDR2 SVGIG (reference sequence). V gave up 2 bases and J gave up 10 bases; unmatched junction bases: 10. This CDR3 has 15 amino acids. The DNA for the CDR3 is TGTGCCTGGAGTCCTCGGACAGGGCCCTCCTCACCCCTCCACTTT. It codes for CAWSPRTGPSSPLHF. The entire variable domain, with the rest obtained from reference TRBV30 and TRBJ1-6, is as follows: SQTIHQWPATLVQPVGSPLSLECTVEGTSNPNLYWYRQAAGRGLQLLFYSVGIGQISSEVPQNLSASRPQDRQFILSSKKLLLSDSGFYLCAWSPRTGPSSPLHFGNGTRLTVT.

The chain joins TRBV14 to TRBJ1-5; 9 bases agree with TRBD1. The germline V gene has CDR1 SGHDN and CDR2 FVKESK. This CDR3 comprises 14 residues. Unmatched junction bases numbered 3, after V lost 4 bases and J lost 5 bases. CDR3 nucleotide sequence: TGTGCCAGCAGCCGCCGGACAGGGGATCAGCCCCAGCATTTT. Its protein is CASSRRTGDQPQHF.

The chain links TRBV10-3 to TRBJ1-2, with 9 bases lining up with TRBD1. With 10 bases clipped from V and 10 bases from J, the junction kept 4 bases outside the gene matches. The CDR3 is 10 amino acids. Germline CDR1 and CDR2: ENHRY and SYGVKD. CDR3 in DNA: TGTGCCACGGGACAGGGAGACTACACCTTC. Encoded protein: CATGQGDYTF.

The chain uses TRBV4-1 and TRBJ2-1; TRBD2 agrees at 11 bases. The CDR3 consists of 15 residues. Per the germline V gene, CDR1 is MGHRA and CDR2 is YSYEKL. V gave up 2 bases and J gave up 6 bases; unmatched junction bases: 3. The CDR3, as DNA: TGCGCCAGCAGCCAACTAGCGGGGGGCTTCAATGAGCAGTTCTTC. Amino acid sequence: CASSQLAGGFNEQFF.

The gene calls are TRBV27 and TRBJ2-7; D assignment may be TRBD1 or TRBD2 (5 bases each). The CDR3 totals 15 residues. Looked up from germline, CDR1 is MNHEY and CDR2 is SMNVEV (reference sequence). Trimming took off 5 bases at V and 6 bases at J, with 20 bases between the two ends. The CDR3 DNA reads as TGTGCCAGCAGTGAATACGGGGCGCCTAAGGTCGAGCAGTACTTC. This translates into CASSEYGAPKVEQYF.